One and the same sample provided the 9 T cell receptor beta chains below, sequenced in a study of shared clonotypes between healthy human individuals. Assay: immunoSEQ multiplex PCR; the TCRdb copy retains only in-frame clones and omits some. Here the sample spans over a million clones, about 96% being singletons. Sequenced input: naive CD4+ T cells sorted from blood. This sample's subset: CD45RA+ positively selected. These receptors were obtained from a man aged 25 to 40 in good health.

This chain uses TRBV6-1 with TRBJ2-1, with D possibly TRBD2 on 6 matching bases. Trimming left V 7 bases short and J 9 bases short, with 16 bases between. Germline V lookup: CDR1 MNHNS, CDR2 SASEGT. The CDR3 is 13 residues long. In DNA, the CDR3 is TGTGCCAGCACCGGACTATCCCGGGGTGAGCAGTTCTTC. It specifies CASTGLSRGEQFF.

This chain joins TRBV9 and TRBJ2-1; 8 bases agree with TRBD2. V was pared by 6 bases and J by 5 bases, with 7 bases of the junction left unmatched. Germline loops: CDR1 SGDLS, CDR2 YYNGEE. The CDR3 sequence is 14 residues long. The CDR3 DNA sequence: TGTGCCAGCACCGCCTTAGCGGGGAACAATGAGCAGTTCTTC. Translated, it gives CASTALAGNNEQFF.

The V and J genes are TRBV18 and TRBJ1-5; D uncertain. V was clipped by 0 bases and J by 4 bases, with 10 bases between them. This CDR3 comprises 15 residues. Germline loops: CDR1 KGHSH, CDR2 LQKENI. The CDR3 DNA follows: TGTGCCAGCTCACCACCCGGGTTTCAGAATCAGCCCCAGCATTTT. The encoded protein is CASSPPGFQNQPQHF.

This clone was seen once. This sequence joins TRBV7-8 and TRBJ2-7, with TRBD1 matching 9 bases. With V trimmed by 4 bases and J by 5 bases, 9 bases remained unmatched. The germline CDR1 and CDR2 sequences are SGHVS and FQNEAQ. This CDR3 is built from 15 residues. CDR3 in amino acids: CASSSQGALSDEQYF. The DNA for the CDR3 is TGTGCCAGCAGCTCACAGGGGGCTTTGTCCGACGAGCAGTACTTC. Using reference TRBV7-8 and TRBJ2-7 for the parts outside the CDR3, the full variable domain is GAGVSQSPRYKVAKRGQDVALRCDPISGHVSLFWYQQALGQGPEFLTYFQNEAQLDKSGLPSDRFFAERPEGSVSTLKIQRTQQEDSAVYLCASSSQGALSDEQYFGPGTRLTVT.

The chain uses TRBV5-4 and TRBJ2-5, with D perhaps TRBD2 (5 bases). The CDR3 is 14 residues long. Trimming cost V 4 bases and J 5 bases, with 15 bases left between them. CDR1 SGHNT and CDR2 YYREEE come from the germline V gene (reference sequence). CDR3 coding DNA: TGTGCCAGCAGCCTGGGGTCCGGCGGGGAGACCCAGTACTTC. Translation gives CASSLGSGGETQYF.

The V gene is TRBV10-1, the J gene TRBJ2-1; D is tentatively TRBD1 or TRBD2 (5 bases each). V lost 3 bases to trimming and J lost 6 bases, with 12 bases between them. Germline CDR1 WNHNN, CDR2 SYGVQD (reference sequence). The CDR3 loop spans 14 amino acids. This CDR3 is CASSEGTQFNEQFF. The DNA for the CDR3 is TGCGCCAGCAGTGAAGGGACCCAATTCAATGAGCAGTTCTTC.

About this clone: The sample holds other DNA sequences that translate to the same CDR3. The chain joins TRBV30 to TRBJ2-2, with TRBD1 as a possible D gene (5 bases). Between the trimmed V and J ends, which lost 0 bases and 4 bases, there was a span of 6 bases. The CDR3 spans 13 residues. In germline, CDR1 is GTSNPN, CDR2 SVGIG (reference sequence). The CDR3 is CAWSVRGTGELFF. Written as DNA, the CDR3 is TGTGCCTGGAGTGTTAGGGGCACCGGGGAGCTGTTTTTT.

The V and J genes are TRBV5-4 and TRBJ1-1, with D perhaps TRBD1 (6 bases). Trimming took off 4 bases at V and 3 bases at J, with 16 bases between the two ends. The length of the CDR3 is 15 residues. Germline values: CDR1 SGHNT, CDR2 YYREEE (reference sequence). CDR3 loop: CASSIDPGQDTEAFF. CDR3 nucleotide sequence: TGTGCCAGCAGCATAGATCCGGGACAAGACACTGAAGCTTTCTTT.

CDR3 residues: CASKRTSGFTDTQYF. Here the CDR3 DNA reads TGTGCCAGTAAAAGGACTAGCGGATTTACAGATACGCAGTATTTT. This chain links TRBV19 with TRBJ2-3; 10 positions match TRBD2. CDR3 size: 15 residues. V gave up 7 bases and J gave up 3 bases; unmatched junction bases: 7. The germline V gene encodes CDR1 LNHDA and CDR2 SQIVND (reference sequence).